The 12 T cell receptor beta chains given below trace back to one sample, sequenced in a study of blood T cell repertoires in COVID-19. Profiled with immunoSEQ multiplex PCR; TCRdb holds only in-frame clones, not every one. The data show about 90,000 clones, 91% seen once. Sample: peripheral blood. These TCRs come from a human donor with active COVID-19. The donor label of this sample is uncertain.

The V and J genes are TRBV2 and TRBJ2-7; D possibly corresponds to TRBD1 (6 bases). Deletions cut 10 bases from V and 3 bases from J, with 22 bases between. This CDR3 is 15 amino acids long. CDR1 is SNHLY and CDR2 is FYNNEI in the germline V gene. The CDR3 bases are TGTGCCACCCAGACAGGAATTGGACAACACTACGAGCAGTACTTC. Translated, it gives CATQTGIGQHYEQYF.

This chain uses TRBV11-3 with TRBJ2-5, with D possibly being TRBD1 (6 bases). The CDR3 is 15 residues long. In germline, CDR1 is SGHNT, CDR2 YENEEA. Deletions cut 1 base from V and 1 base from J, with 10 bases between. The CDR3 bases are TGTGCCAGCAGCTTAGGAGGGGGATTCCAAGAGACCCAGTACTTC. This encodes CASSLGGGFQETQYF.

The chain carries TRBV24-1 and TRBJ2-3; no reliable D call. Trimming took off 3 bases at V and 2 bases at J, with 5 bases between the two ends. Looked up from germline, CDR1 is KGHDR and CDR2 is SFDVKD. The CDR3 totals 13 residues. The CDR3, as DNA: TGTGCCACCAGTGATCCCATCACAGATACGCAGTATTTT. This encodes CATSDPITDTQYF.

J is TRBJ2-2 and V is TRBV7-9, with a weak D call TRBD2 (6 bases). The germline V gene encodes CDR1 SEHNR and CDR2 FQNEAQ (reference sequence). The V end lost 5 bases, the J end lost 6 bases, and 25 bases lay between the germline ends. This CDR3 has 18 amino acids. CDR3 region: CASSPGSTRNFAAGELFF. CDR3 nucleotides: TGTGCCAGCAGCCCGGGGTCGACTAGAAACTTTGCGGCCGGGGAGCTGTTTTTT.

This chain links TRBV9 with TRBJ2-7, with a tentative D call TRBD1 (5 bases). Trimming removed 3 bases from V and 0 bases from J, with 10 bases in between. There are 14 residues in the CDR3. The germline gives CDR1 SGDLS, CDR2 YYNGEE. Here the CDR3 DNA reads TGTGCCAGCAGCGAAGGACAACACTCCTACGAGCAGTACTTC. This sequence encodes CASSEGQHSYEQYF.

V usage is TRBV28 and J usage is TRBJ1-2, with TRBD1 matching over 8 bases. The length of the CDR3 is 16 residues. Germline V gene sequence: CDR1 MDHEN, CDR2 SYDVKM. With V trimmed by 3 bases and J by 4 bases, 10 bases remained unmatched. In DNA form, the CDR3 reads TGTGCCAGCAGTTTGCCTTTACAGGGGGTGGGCTATGGCTACACCTTC. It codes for CASSLPLQGVGYGYTF.

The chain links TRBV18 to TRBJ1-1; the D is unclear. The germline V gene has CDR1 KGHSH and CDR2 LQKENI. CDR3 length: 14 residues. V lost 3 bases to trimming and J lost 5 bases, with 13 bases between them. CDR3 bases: TGTGCCAGCTCACCTACCACCCCGGGGACTGAAGCTTTCTTT. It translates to CASSPTTPGTEAFF.

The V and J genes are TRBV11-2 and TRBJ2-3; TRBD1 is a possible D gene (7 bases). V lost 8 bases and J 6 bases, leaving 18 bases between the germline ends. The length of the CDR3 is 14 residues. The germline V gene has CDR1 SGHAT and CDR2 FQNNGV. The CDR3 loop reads CASPPQGGLDTQYF. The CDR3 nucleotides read TGTGCCAGCCCCCCGCAGGGGGGTTTGGATACGCAGTATTTT.

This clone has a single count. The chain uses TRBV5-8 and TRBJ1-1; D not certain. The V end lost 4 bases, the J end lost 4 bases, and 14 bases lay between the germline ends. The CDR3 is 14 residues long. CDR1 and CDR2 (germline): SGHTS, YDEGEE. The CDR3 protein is CASSPTRRSTEAFF. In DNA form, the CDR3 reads TGTGCCAGCAGCCCAACGAGGAGGAGCACTGAAGCTTTCTTT.

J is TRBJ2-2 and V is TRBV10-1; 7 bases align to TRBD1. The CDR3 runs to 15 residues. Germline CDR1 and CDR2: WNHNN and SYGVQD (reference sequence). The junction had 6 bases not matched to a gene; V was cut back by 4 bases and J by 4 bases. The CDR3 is CASSGKQGTTGELFF. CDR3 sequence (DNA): TGCGCCAGCAGTGGAAAACAGGGGACCACCGGGGAGCTGTTTTTT.

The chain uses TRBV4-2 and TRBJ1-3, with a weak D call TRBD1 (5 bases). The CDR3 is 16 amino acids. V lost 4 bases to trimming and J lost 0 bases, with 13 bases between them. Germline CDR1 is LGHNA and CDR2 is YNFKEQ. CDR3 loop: CASSPDGGGSGNTIYF. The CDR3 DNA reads TGTGCCAGCAGCCCCGATGGGGGAGGCTCTGGAAACACCATATATTTT.

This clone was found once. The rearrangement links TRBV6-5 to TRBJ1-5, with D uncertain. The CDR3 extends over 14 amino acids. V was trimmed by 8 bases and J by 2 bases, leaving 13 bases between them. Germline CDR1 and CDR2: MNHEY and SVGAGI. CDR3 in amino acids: CASSKTWGNQPQHF. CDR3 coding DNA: TGTGCCAGCTCGAAGACTTGGGGCAATCAGCCCCAGCATTTT.